Listed below are T cell receptor beta chains from one sample, sequenced in a study of blood T cells in healthy people across ages. TCRdb itself ran the 5' RACE reads through MiXCR, one entry per CDR3 protein. Seen here are just under 550,000 distinct CDR3 sequences, around 24% observed once, and the top ten hold roughly 9%. Separately, the same data were catalogued under a study of T cells of mothers and their children.

Sequencing used blood. The receptors come from a boy younger than 18 in good health. CDR3s include the opening cysteine and the closing phenylalanine or tryptophan. A D gene is named only where the DNA matches it firmly. Not every row has a clone size; where given, it reads once, few, many or a size class.

v_call: TRBV7-9; j_call: TRBJ1-1; clone_size: NA; d_call: NA; cdr3_aa: CASSDTEAFF; cdr3_nt: TGTGCCAGCAGCGATACTGAAGCTTTCTTT
v_call: TRBV28; j_call: TRBJ2-7; clone_size: few; d_call: NA; cdr3_aa: CASSDPRARSWEQYF; cdr3_nt: TGTGCCAGCAGTGACCCCCGAGCGAGGTCTTGGGAGCAGTACTTC
v_call: TRBV20-1; j_call: TRBJ2-1; clone_size: NA; d_call: NA; cdr3_aa: CSAEGWEFHNEQFF; cdr3_nt: TGCAGTGCGGAAGGGTGGGAATTTCACAATGAGCAGTTCTTC
v_call: TRBV5-6; j_call: TRBJ2-1; clone_size: few; d_call: TRBD2; cdr3_aa: CASSTTGTSQFF; cdr3_nt: TGTGCCAGCAGCACGACCGGGACTAGCCAGTTCTTC
v_call: TRBV7-9; j_call: TRBJ2-3; clone_size: NA; d_call: TRBD2; cdr3_aa: CAGSQTSALTDTQYF; cdr3_nt: TGTGCCGGCAGCCAGACTAGCGCCTTAACAGATACGCAGTATTTT
v_call: TRBV4-3; j_call: TRBJ2-3; clone_size: few; d_call: TRBD2; cdr3_aa: CASSQDKLAGTDTQYF; cdr3_nt: TGCGCCAGCAGCCAAGATAAGCTAGCGGGAACAGATACGCAGTATTTT
v_call: TRBV20-1; j_call: TRBJ2-7; clone_size: few; d_call: NA; cdr3_aa: CSARDTDLFYEQYF; cdr3_nt: TGCAGTGCTAGGGACACCGACCTTTTCTACGAGCAGTACTTC
v_call: TRBV27; j_call: TRBJ1-5; clone_size: few; d_call: NA; cdr3_aa: CASSFDSNQPQHF; cdr3_nt: TGTGCCAGCAGTTTTGATAGCAATCAGCCCCAGCATTTT
v_call: TRBV20-1; j_call: TRBJ1-4; clone_size: NA; d_call: TRBD1; cdr3_aa: CSANRGEEKLFF; cdr3_nt: TGCAGTGCTAACAGGGGGGAAGAAAAACTGTTTTTT
v_call: TRBV20-1; j_call: TRBJ1-2; clone_size: NA; d_call: NA; cdr3_aa: CSVKDGDYGYTF; cdr3_nt: TGCAGTGTCAAGGACGGAGACTATGGCTACACCTTC
v_call: TRBV28; j_call: TRBJ1-6; clone_size: NA; d_call: NA; cdr3_aa: CASSLGRHKSSYNSPLHF; cdr3_nt: TGTGCCAGCAGCCTTGGCCGGCATAAGAGCTCCTATAATTCACCCCTCCACTTT
v_call: TRBV7-9; j_call: TRBJ1-4; clone_size: NA; d_call: NA; cdr3_aa: CASSLGEEKLFF; cdr3_nt: TGTGCCAGCAGCTTAGGGGAGGAAAAACTGTTTTTT
v_call: TRBV6-6; j_call: TRBJ2-1; clone_size: NA; d_call: TRBD1; cdr3_aa: CASSSRRDRVINEQFF; cdr3_nt: TGTGCCAGCTCCAGCCGCCGGGACAGGGTAATTAATGAGCAGTTCTTC
v_call: TRBV4-3; j_call: TRBJ2-7; clone_size: few; d_call: TRBD2; cdr3_aa: CASSQVAGVGSYEQYF; cdr3_nt: TGCGCCAGCAGCCAGGTAGCGGGAGTCGGTTCCTACGAGCAGTACTTC
v_call: TRBV28; j_call: TRBJ2-1; clone_size: NA; d_call: TRBD2; cdr3_aa: CASSLTLAAEVLDNEQFF; cdr3_nt: TGTGCCAGCAGTCTCACCCTAGCGGCAGAAGTCCTCGACAATGAGCAGTTCTTC
v_call: TRBV4-1; j_call: TRBJ2-2; clone_size: NA; d_call: NA; cdr3_aa: CASSQVGNTGELFF; cdr3_nt: TGCGCCAGCAGCCAAGTAGGGAACACCGGGGAGCTGTTTTTT
v_call: TRBV7-3; j_call: TRBJ2-6; clone_size: NA; d_call: NA; cdr3_aa: CASSLMGGANGANVLTF; cdr3_nt: TGTGCCAGCAGCCTCATGGGGGGCGCAAATGGGGCCAACGTCCTGACTTTC
v_call: TRBV29-1; j_call: TRBJ1-1; clone_size: NA; d_call: TRBD1; cdr3_aa: CSGGGQGRFAEAFF; cdr3_nt: TGCAGCGGCGGCGGACAGGGGAGATTCGCTGAAGCTTTCTTT
v_call: TRBV20-1; j_call: TRBJ2-7; clone_size: few; d_call: NA; cdr3_aa: CSVHSYEQYF; cdr3_nt: TGCAGTGTTCACAGCTACGAGCAGTACTTC